This T cell receptor beta chain was identified in a study of T cells in Graves' hyperthyroidism and ophthalmopathy. In the study overall: At the time of initial diagnosis and before any treatment, peripheral blood was collected. Study-wide results and caveats: In blood, most of the thyroid clonotypes expanded above 0.001 were also present.

PBMCs stemmed from around 10 ml fresh peripheral blood. Comment on this clonotype: Its target is not known.

Amplification yielded TCR beta CDR3 regions, with RNA transcripts as the source. TCR CDR3 regions were first amplified by RT-PCR with HTBI primers. Using its own MiXCR run on the multiplex PCR reads, TCRdb lists one record per CDR3 protein. The repertoire includes approximately 350,000 distinct CDR3 sequences, nearly 15% of them detected once, and under 25% sits in the top ten. CDR1 MNHNS and CDR2 SASEGT come from the germline V gene. The length of the CDR3 is 13 residues. The V gene end was trimmed by 5 bases and the J gene end by 8 bases; junction bases not matched to a gene: 8. The TCR sequence derives from a woman aged 55-75 years with Graves' ophthalmopathy. The chain uses TRBV6-1 and TRBJ1-2; TRBD1 agrees at 7 bases. The sample was blood. The CDR3 sequence: CASSLQGHLGYTF. In DNA form, the CDR3 reads TGTGCCAGCAGTTTACAGGGGCACCTGGGCTACACCTTC.